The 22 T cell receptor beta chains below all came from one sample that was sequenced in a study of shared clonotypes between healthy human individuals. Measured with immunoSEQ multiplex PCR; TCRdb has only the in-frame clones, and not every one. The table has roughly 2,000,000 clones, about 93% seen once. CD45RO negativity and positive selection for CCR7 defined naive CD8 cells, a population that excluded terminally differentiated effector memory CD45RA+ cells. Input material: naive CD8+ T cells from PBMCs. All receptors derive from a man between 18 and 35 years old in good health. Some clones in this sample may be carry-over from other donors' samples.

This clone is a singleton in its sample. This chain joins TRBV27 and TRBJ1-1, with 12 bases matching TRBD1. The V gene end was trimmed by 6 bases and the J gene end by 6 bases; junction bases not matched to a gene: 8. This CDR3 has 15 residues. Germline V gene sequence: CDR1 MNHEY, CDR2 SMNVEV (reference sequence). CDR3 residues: CASREGTGGLAEAFF. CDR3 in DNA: TGTGCCAGCAGGGAAGGGACAGGGGGCCTCGCTGAAGCTTTCTTT.

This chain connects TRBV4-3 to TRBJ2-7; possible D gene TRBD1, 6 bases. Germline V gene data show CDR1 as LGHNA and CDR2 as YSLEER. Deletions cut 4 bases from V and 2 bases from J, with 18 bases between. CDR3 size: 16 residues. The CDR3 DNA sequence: TGCGCCAGCAGCCCGACAGGCGCCGACGGGGCCTACGAGCAGTACTTC. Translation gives CASSPTGADGAYEQYF.

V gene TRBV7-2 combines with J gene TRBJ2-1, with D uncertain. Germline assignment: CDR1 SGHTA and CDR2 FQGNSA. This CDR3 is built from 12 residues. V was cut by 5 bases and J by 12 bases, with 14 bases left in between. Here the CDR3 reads CASSQGALGQFF. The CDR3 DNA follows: TGTGCCAGCAGCCAAGGAGCTCTGGGGCAGTTCTTC.

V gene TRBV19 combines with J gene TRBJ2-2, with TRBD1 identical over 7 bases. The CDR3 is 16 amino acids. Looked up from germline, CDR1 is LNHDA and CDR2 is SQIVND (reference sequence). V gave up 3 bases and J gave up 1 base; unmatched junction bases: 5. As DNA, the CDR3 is TGTGCCAGTAGTATTAAGGGGGCAGGGAACACCGGGGAGCTGTTTTTT. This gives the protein CASSIKGAGNTGELFF.

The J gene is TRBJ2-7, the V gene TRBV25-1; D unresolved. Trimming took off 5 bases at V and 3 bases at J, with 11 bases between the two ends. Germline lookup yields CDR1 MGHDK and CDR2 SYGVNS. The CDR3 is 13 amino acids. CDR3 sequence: CASSRVSSYEQYF. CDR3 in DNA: TGTGCCAGCAGTCGGGTCAGCAGCTACGAGCAGTACTTC.

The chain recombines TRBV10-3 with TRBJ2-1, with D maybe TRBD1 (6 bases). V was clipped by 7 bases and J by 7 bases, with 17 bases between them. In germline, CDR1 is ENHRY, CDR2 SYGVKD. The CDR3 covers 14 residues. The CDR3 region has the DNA TGTGCCATCACCTTGGACAGAATCGGGAATGAGCAGTTCTTC. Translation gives CAITLDRIGNEQFF.

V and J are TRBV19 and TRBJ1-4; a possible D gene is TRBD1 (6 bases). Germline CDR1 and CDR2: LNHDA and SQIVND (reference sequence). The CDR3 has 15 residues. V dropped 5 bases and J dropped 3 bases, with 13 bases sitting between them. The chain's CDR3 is CASSGRDNANEKLFF. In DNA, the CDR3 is TGTGCCAGTAGTGGCCGGGACAATGCTAATGAAAAACTGTTTTTT. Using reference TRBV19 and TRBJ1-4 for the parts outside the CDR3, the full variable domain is DGGITQSPKYLFRKEGQNVTLSCEQNLNHDAMYWYRQDPGQGLRLIYYSQIVNDFQKGDIAEGYSVSREKKESFPLTVTSAQKNPTAFYLCASSGRDNANEKLFFGSGTQLSVL.

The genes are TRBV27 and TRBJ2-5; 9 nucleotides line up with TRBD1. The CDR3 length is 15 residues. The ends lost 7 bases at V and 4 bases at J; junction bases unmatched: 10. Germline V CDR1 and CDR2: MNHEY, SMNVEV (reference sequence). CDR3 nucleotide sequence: TGTGCCAGCAAACCAGGGACAGGGAGAAGAGAGACCCAGTACTTC. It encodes CASKPGTGRRETQYF.

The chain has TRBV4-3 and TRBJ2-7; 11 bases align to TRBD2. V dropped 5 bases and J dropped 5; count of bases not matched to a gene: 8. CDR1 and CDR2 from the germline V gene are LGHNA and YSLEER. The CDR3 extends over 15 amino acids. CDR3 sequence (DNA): TGCGCCAGCAGCGGCGTAGCGGGAGGGCGGGACGAGCAGTACTTC. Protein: CASSGVAGGRDEQYF.

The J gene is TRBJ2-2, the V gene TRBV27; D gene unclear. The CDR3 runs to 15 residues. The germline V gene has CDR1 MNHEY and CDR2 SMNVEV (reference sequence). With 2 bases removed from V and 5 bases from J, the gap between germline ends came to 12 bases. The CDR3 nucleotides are TGTGCCAGCAGTTTAAACCGCGTGGGGACCGGGGAGCTGTTTTTT. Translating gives CASSLNRVGTGELFF.

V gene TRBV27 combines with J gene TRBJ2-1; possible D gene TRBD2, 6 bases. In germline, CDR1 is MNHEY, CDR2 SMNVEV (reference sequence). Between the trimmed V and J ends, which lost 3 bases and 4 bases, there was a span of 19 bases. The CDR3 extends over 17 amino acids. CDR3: CASSFPPGSGRYNEQFF. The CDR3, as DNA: TGTGCCAGCAGTTTTCCCCCCGGGAGCGGTAGATACAATGAGCAGTTCTTC.

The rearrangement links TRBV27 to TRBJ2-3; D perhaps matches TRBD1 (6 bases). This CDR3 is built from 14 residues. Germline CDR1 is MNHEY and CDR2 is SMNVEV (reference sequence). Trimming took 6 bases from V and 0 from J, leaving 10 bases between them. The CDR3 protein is CASRDRSSTDTQYF. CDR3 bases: TGTGCCAGCAGGGACAGATCTAGCACAGATACGCAGTATTTT.

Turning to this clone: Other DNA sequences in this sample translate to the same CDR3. For the CDR3, the DNA is TGTGCCAGCAGCTTACAGAGGAGCACAGATACGCAGTATTTT. This sequence encodes CASSLQRSTDTQYF. The chain has TRBV7-9 and TRBJ2-3; D remains unclear. The CDR3 consists of 14 residues. Germline CDR1 and CDR2: SEHNR and FQNEAQ (reference sequence). V was pared by 2 bases and J by 0 bases, with 6 bases between.

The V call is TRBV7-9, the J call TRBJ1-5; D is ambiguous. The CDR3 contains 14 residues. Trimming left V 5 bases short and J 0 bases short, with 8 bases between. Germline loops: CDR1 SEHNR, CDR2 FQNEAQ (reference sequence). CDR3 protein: CASSPFNSNQPQHF. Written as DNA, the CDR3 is TGTGCCAGCAGCCCGTTCAATAGCAATCAGCCCCAGCATTTT.

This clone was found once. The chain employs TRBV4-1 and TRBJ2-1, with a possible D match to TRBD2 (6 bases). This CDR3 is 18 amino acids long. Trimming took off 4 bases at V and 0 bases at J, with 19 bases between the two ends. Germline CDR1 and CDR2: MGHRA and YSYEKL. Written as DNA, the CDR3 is TGCGCCAGCAGCCTTGAGGCCAGCGGGCTGAGCTCCTACAATGAGCAGTTCTTC. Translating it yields CASSLEASGLSSYNEQFF.

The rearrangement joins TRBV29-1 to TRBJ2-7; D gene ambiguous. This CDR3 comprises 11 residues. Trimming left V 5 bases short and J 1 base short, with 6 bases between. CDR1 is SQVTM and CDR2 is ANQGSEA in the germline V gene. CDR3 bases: TGCAGCGTTTGGATATCCTACGAGCAGTACTTC. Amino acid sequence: CSVWISYEQYF.

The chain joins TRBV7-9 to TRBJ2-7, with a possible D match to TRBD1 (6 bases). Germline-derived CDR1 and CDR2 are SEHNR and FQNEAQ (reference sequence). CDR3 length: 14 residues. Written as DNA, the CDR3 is TGTGCAGCCGGGATTGACAGGTCACCCTACGAGCAGTACTTC. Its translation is CAAGIDRSPYEQYF. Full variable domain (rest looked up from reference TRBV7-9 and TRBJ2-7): DTGVSQNPRHKITKRGQNVTFRCDPISEHNRLYWYRQTLGQGPEFLTYFQNEAQLEKSRLLSDRFSAERPKGSFSTLEIQRTEQGDSAMYLCAAGIDRSPYEQYFGPGTRLTVT.

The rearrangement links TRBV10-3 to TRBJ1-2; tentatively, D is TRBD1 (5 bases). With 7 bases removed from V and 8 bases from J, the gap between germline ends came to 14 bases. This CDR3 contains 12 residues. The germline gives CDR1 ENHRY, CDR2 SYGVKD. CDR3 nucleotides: TGTGCCATCATGGTGGCAGGGCAAGGCTACACCTTC. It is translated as CAIMVAGQGYTF.

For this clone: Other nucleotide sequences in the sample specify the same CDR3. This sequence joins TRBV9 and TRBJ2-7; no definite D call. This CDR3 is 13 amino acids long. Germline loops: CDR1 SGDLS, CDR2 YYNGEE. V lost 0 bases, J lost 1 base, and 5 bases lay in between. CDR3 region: CASSVGESYEQYF. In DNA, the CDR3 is TGTGCCAGCAGCGTAGGAGAGTCCTACGAGCAGTACTTC.

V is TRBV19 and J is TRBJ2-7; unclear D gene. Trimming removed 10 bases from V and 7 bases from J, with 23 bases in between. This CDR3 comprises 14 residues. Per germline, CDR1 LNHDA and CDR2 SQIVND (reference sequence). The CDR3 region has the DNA TGTGCCACGGCGGATACTTCTACCGCCTGGGAGCAGTACTTC. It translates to CATADTSTAWEQYF.

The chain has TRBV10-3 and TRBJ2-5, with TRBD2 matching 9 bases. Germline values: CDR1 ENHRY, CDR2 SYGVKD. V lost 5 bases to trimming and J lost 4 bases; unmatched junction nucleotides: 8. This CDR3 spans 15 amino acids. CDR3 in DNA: TGTGCCATCAGTCCCAGGGATAGCGGGAGAGAGACCCAGTACTTC. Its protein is CAISPRDSGRETQYF.

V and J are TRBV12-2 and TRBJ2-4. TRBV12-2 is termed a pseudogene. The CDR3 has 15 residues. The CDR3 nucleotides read TGTGCAAGTCGCTCACCATTTTCAGCCAAAAACATTCAGTACTTC. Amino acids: CASRSPFSAKNIQYF.